There are many counts of the clone carrying this TCR beta chain. Antigen unknown. Trimming took 1 base from V and 2 from J; bases not matched to a gene: 5. Germline V gene data show CDR1 as LGHNA and CDR2 as YSLEER. There are 18 residues in the CDR3. These data come from a study of T cell repertoires in cytomegalovirus infection. About the research overall: Both CMV infection and a matching HLA type were indicated by public TCR beta signatures.

Using its own MiXCR run on the reads, TCRdb lists one record per CDR3 protein. The data contain about 260,000 distinct CDR3 sequences, over 8% of them singletons. General study findings and limits: What dominated the ex vivo response were HLA-C-restricted CMV-specific TCR beta clonotypes.

The genes are TRBV4-3 and TRBJ2-1; TRBD2 aligns across 13 bases. This TCR derives from a human donor in good health (CMV status not recorded). Some clones in this sample may be carry-over from other donors' samples. The material sequenced was PBMCs. The CDR3 DNA follows: TGCGCCAGCAGCCAAGGAGAGGGACTAGCGGGACCCTACAATGAGCAGTTCTTC. Its protein is CASSQGEGLAGPYNEQFF.